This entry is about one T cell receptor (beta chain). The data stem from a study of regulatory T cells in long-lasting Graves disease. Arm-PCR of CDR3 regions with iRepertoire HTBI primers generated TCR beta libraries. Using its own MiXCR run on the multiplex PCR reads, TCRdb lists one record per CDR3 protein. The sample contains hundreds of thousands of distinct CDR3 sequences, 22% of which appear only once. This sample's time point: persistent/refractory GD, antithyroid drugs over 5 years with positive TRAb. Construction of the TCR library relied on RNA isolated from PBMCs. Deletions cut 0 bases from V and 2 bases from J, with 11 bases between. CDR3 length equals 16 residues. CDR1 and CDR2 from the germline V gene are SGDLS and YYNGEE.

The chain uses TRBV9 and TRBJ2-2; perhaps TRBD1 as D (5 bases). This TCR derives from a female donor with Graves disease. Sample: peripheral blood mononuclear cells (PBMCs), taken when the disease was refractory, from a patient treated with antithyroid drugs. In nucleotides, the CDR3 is TGTGCCAGCAGCGTAGGTCCAGGGTTAAACACCGGGGAGCTGTTTTTT. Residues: CASSVGPGLNTGELFF.